These 18 T cell receptor beta chains originate from one sample sequenced in a study of blood T cell repertoires in COVID-19. Clones were sequenced by immunoSEQ multiplex PCR, and TCRdb holds only the in-frame ones, with some missing. The sample shows under 200,000 clones, roughly 90% of them seen only once. Input material: peripheral blood. These receptors came from a man aged 18 to 29 with active or convalescent COVID-19.

The J gene is TRBJ1-1, the V gene TRBV5-1; no firm D call. Germline CDR1 is SGHRS and CDR2 is YFSETQ. V gave up 2 bases and J gave up 4 bases, with 9 bases separating them. This CDR3 is 13 amino acids long. CDR3 loop: CASSLWGGTEAFF. The CDR3 nucleotides read TGCGCCAGCAGCTTATGGGGAGGCACTGAAGCTTTCTTT. The whole variable domain, filled in from reference TRBV5-1 and TRBJ1-1, reads KAGVTQTPRYLIKTRGQQVTLSCSPISGHRSVSWYQQTPGQGLQFLFEYFSETQRNKGNFPGRFSGRQFSNSRSEMNVSTLELGDSALYLCASSLWGGTEAFFGQGTRLTVV.

This rearrangement joins TRBV3-1 (or the pseudogene TRBV3-2) to TRBJ2-1; 7 bases line up with TRBD2. Germline V gives CDR1 LGHDT, CDR2 YNNKEL (reference sequence). The CDR3 consists of 20 residues. V gave up 3 bases and J gave up 0 bases; unmatched junction bases: 17. CDR3: CASSQTLIAGLLSSYNEQFF. The CDR3 DNA is TGTGCCAGCAGCCAGACGTTAATAGCGGGCCTCCTGAGCTCCTACAATGAGCAGTTCTTC.

The gene calls are TRBV6-1 and TRBJ2-7; 10 positions agree with TRBD2. With V trimmed by 1 base and J by 2 bases, 2 bases remained unmatched. This CDR3 comprises 15 residues. The germline V gene encodes CDR1 MNHNS and CDR2 SASEGT. CDR3 amino acids: CASSEGGLAPYEQYF. Here the CDR3 DNA reads TGTGCCAGCAGTGAAGGGGGACTAGCGCCCTACGAGCAGTACTTC.

The CDR3 coding sequence is TGTGCCAGCATCAAAACAGGGAACACTGAAGCTTTCTTT. Translated, it gives CASIKTGNTEAFF. J is TRBJ1-1 and V is TRBV12-3 or TRBV12-4, with a possible D match to TRBD1 (5 bases). This CDR3 spans 13 amino acids. The V and J ends lost 7 bases and 1 base respectively, with 10 bases between them.

J is TRBJ1-5 and V is TRBV4-1; 7 bases map to TRBD1. The CDR3 length is 16 residues. After removal of 4 bases from V and 4 bases from J, the junction contained 10 bases not matched to a gene. Germline assignment: CDR1 MGHRA and CDR2 YSYEKL. The CDR3 region has the DNA TGCGCCAGCAGCCCTCAATGGGGACAGCCAAATCAGCCCCAGCATTTT. Translation: CASSPQWGQPNQPQHF.

The chain combines TRBV6-2 or TRBV6-3 with TRBJ2-5; weak D call: TRBD2 (6 bases). V lost 2 bases to trimming and J lost 2 bases, with 15 bases between them. The CDR3 is 16 amino acids. Germline-derived CDR1 and CDR2 are MNHEY and SVGEGT. The CDR3 here is CASSYPTGGVQETQYF. The CDR3, as DNA: TGTGCCAGCAGTTACCCAACAGGCGGGGTACAAGAGACCCAGTACTTC.

As DNA, the CDR3 is TGTGCCAGTAGGAAGGGACGGGAGGGGGACACTGAAGCTTTCTTT. It codes for CASRKGREGDTEAFF. The V call is TRBV19, the J call TRBJ1-1; possible D gene TRBD1, 6 bases. Deletions cut 6 bases from V and 3 bases from J, with 17 bases between. Germline V gene lookup returns CDR1 LNHDA and CDR2 SQIVND (reference sequence). The CDR3 spans 15 residues.

This clone showed up just once. The genes are TRBV20-1 and TRBJ1-5, with 8 bases fitting TRBD1. The germline gives CDR1 DFQATT, CDR2 SNEGSKA (reference sequence). V was pared by 3 bases and J by 0 bases, with 4 bases of the junction left unmatched. This CDR3 is built from 15 residues. The CDR3 DNA is TGCAGTGCTAGTTTCAGGGGGCCTAGCAATCAGCCCCAGCATTTT. Translating gives CSASFRGPSNQPQHF.

The rearrangement uses TRBV27 and TRBJ2-5; 10 nucleotides agree with TRBD2. Germline assignment: CDR1 MNHEY and CDR2 SMNVEV (reference sequence). V lost 4 bases to trimming and J lost 13 bases; unmatched junction nucleotides: 9. This CDR3 contains 13 residues. CDR3: CASSSISGGPPYF. CDR3 bases: TGTGCCAGCAGTTCCATTAGCGGGGGGCCTCCGTACTTC.

The table lists this clone with a few counts. The chain combines TRBV9 with TRBJ2-2; 7 bases align to TRBD1. V gave up 5 bases and J gave up 6 bases; unmatched junction bases: 7. Germline V gene lookup returns CDR1 SGDLS and CDR2 YYNGEE. The CDR3 covers 14 residues. The CDR3 DNA reads TGTGCCAGCAGTTTCACACAGGGGTCCGGGGAGCTGTTTTTT. Its translation is CASSFTQGSGELFF.

The gene calls are TRBV11-3 and TRBJ2-1, with a possible D match to TRBD2 (5 bases). This CDR3 comprises 11 residues. The V and J ends lost 7 bases and 5 bases respectively, with 6 bases between them. The germline CDR1 and CDR2 sequences are SGHNT and YENEEA. CDR3 sequence: CASNGNNEQFF. The CDR3 nucleotides are TGTGCCAGCAACGGGAACAATGAGCAGTTCTTC.

This chain links TRBV10-2 with TRBJ2-7; 10 nucleotides agree with TRBD1. Germline V CDR1 and CDR2: WSHSY, SAAADI. CDR3 length equals 14 residues. Trimming at V came to 4 bases and at J to 2 bases, leaving 2 bases not matched to a gene. The CDR3 DNA reads TGCGCCAGCAGTGGAGGGACAGGGGCCTACGAGCAGTACTTC. Protein sequence: CASSGGTGAYEQYF.

This clone was observed many times. J is TRBJ2-3 and V is TRBV4-2, with TRBD2 matching 15 bases. CDR1 and CDR2 (germline): LGHNA, YNFKEQ. The CDR3 is made up of 18 amino acids. Trimming took 4 bases from V and 1 from J; bases not matched to a gene: 6. CDR3 loop: CASSPGLAGGPGTDTQYF. DNA of the CDR3: TGTGCCAGCAGCCCCGGACTAGCGGGAGGGCCGGGCACAGATACGCAGTATTTT.

This clone has a handful of counts. The CDR3 bases are TGTGCCAGCAGCCAAACCGGACAGGCTGGAAACACCATATATTTT. Its translation: CASSQTGQAGNTIYF. J is TRBJ1-3 and V is TRBV11-2; 7 nucleotides match TRBD1. The CDR3 is made up of 15 amino acids. V lost 5 bases and J lost 2; bases outside the gene matches: 6. The V gene's germline CDR1 is SGHAT and CDR2 FQNNGV. The whole variable domain, filled in from reference TRBV11-2 and TRBJ1-3, reads EAGVAQSPRYKIIEKRQSVAFWCNPISGHATLYWYQQILGQGPKLLIQFQNNGVVDDSQLPKDRFSAERLKGVDSTLKIQPAKLEDSAVYLCASSQTGQAGNTIYFGEGSWLTVV.

This chain uses TRBV14 with TRBJ2-7, with 7 bases matching TRBD1. The CDR3 has 14 amino acids. V gave up 4 bases and J gave up 3 bases; unmatched junction bases: 6. Per the germline V gene, CDR1 is SGHDN and CDR2 is FVKESK. In DNA form, the CDR3 reads TGTGCCAGCAGCCCTATTGACAGGGACTACGAGCAGTACTTC. The encoded protein is CASSPIDRDYEQYF.

The J gene is TRBJ2-2, the V gene TRBV4-1, with TRBD2 matching over 8 bases. Germline V gene sequence: CDR1 MGHRA, CDR2 YSYEKL. The ends lost 0 bases at V and 4 bases at J; junction bases unmatched: 7. The CDR3 is 17 residues long. The CDR3 DNA reads TGCGCCAGCAGCCAAGATCCCTACGGGGGGGCCACCGGGGAGCTGTTTTTT. This codes for CASSQDPYGGATGELFF.

J is TRBJ2-2 and V is TRBV2; D might be TRBD2 (5 bases). Germline CDR1 is SNHLY and CDR2 is FYNNEI. Trimming shortened V by 3 bases and J by 5 bases, and 10 bases separated the two germline ends. CDR3 size: 14 residues. The CDR3 coding sequence is TGTGCCAGCAGTGAGTTTCGGGATACCGGGGAGCTGTTTTTT. This codes for CASSEFRDTGELFF.

This rearrangement joins TRBV11-2 to TRBJ2-1; the D gene is possibly TRBD2 (6 bases). The germline gives CDR1 SGHAT, CDR2 FQNNGV. V shed 3 bases and J shed 8 bases, with 14 bases lying between them. This CDR3 is built from 14 residues. The CDR3 DNA reads as TGTGCCAGCAGCTTGGGACTTAGTTCGGATGAGCAGTTCTTC. Translating it yields CASSLGLSSDEQFF. Filled out from reference TRBV11-2 and TRBJ2-1, the complete variable domain reads EAGVAQSPRYKIIEKRQSVAFWCNPISGHATLYWYQQILGQGPKLLIQFQNNGVVDDSQLPKDRFSAERLKGVDSTLKIQPAKLEDSAVYLCASSLGLSSDEQFFGPGTRLTVL.